This T cell receptor beta chain emerged from a study of blood T cell repertoires in COVID-19 (dated by TCRdb to about 2020). Describing the broader study: Samples from collaborators originated in the United States, Italy and Spain and spanned both the acute and convalescent phases of COVID-19. Where available, HLA class I and class II types were taken from metadata supplied by the sample provider and were not determined by assay-based typing. Samples came from the ongoing ImmuneRACE study (first 160 participants) plus 1,254 subjects from 6 global collaborators. Sample metadata almost always included a de-identified subject ID, COVID-19 status, age in years and sex. The repertoires were released in a freely available public database meant as a resource for research on the immune response to SARS-CoV-2. The prospective study material was composed of cDNA or gDNA derived from T cells, B-cell-depleted T cells, or PBMCs. The dataset comprised deeply sampled blood TCRbeta repertoires from subjects exposed to, actively infected with, or recovered from COVID-19. The paper as a whole reports these results and caveats: How much clinical and demographic metadata was included differed by source and by participant, and the metadata was provided uncurated.

Taken from the germline V gene (reference sequence), the CDR1 and CDR2 loops are DFQATT and SNEGSKA. The CDR3 numbers 17 residues from cysteine through phenylalanine. This entry keeps only the CDR3 DNA: 51 bases, framed from base 1. V is cut by 3 bases and J by 0 bases, and the space between the germline ends is 18 bases. Collaborating institutions collected whole blood in K2EDTA tubes following their own protocols. For TCRbeta analysis, collaborators shipped samples in one of three forms: frozen whole blood, isolated PBMCs, or DNA extracted from either of those sample types. TCRbeta CDR3 regions were amplified from genomic DNA by means of the immunoSEQ Assay, a bias-controlled multiplex PCR. The authors' analysis ran thus. Nucleated cell counts per sample were estimated from amplification of reference gene primers within the assay. To quantify the absolute abundance of each unique TCRbeta CDR3 rearrangement, sequence reads were collapsed and filtered. Productive Simpson clonality was computed per sample as the square root of Simpson's diversity index over productive rearrangements. In its TCRdb copy, this immuneACCESS table keeps in-frame sequences only and misses some clones. Where compared with another copy, unresolved V genes explain less than half of these, and the others have no known cause. The V and J calls and the clone size are those of that table, but D and trimming were determined from the DNA. The sample records about 16,000 clones, under 95% of which are singletons. In total, the top ten clones hold about 4.7% of the sample.

On this clone itself: The specificity of this receptor is unknown. Base qualities are not recorded, but no much larger clone differs from it by a single base.

The chain was built from TRBV20-1 and TRBJ1-5, with no reliable assignment of the D segment. Input material: peripheral blood. The TCR was taken from a man in his sixties with active COVID-19. The bases read TGCAGTGCTAGTGATGTCGGTGGAGAATATAGCAATCAGCCCCAGCATTTT. This gives the protein CSASDVGGEYSNQPQHF.